This T cell receptor (beta chain) appears in the sequencing data of a study of blood T cell repertoires in COVID-19. Profiling relied on immunoSEQ multiplex PCR, and the TCRdb table lists in-frame clones only, not all of them. Of 80,000 or so clones in the sample, approximately 78% were seen once. The J segment lost 5 bases and the V segment lost 0 bases, leaving 8 bases of the junction unmatched. Per germline, CDR1 SGHRS and CDR2 YFSETQ. The CDR3 loop spans 17 amino acids. Sample: peripheral blood. The J gene is TRBJ2-1, the V gene TRBV5-1; TRBD2 aligns across 10 bases. The clonotype comes from an older woman with acute or convalescent COVID-19. The CDR3 reads CASSLALAGVLDNEQFF. The CDR3, as DNA: TGCGCCAGCAGCTTGGCTCTAGCGGGAGTATTAGACAATGAGCAGTTCTTC.